Following are 21 T cell receptor beta chains from one sample sequenced in a study of blood T cell repertoires in COVID-19. Assay used: immunoSEQ multiplex PCR; TCRdb lists only in-frame clones, some missing. The sample has 200,000 or so clones; roughly 82% are singletons. Sequenced: peripheral blood. These receptors all come from a woman younger than 45 with acute or convalescent COVID-19.

The V and J genes are TRBV11-2 and TRBJ2-1; D unresolved. The CDR3 extends over 13 amino acids. Trimming removed 1 base from V and 4 bases from J, with 5 bases in between. CDR1 is SGHAT and CDR2 is FQNNGV in the germline V gene. CDR3 sequence reads: CASSLASYNEQFF. In DNA, the CDR3 is TGTGCCAGCAGCTTAGCCAGTTACAATGAGCAGTTCTTC.

This chain joins TRBV9 and TRBJ2-2, with D possibly being TRBD2 (6 bases). Looked up from germline, CDR1 is SGDLS and CDR2 is YYNGEE. Trimming removed 0 bases at V and 8 bases at J, with 11 bases between. The CDR3 length is 14 residues. As DNA, the CDR3 is TGTGCCAGCAGCGTAGCCCGGGAGAGGGGGGAGCTGTTTTTT. It translates to CASSVARERGELFF.

The chain combines TRBV27 with TRBJ2-7; TRBD1 agrees at 7 bases. V gave up 4 bases and J gave up 6 bases; unmatched junction bases: 9. Germline assignment: CDR1 MNHEY and CDR2 SMNVEV (reference sequence). CDR3 length equals 14 residues. The CDR3: CASSSSTHRGEQYF. The CDR3 nucleotides read TGTGCCAGCAGTTCATCAACGCACAGGGGCGAGCAGTACTTC.

This chain connects TRBV13 to TRBJ2-5; TRBD1 aligns across 8 bases. The CDR3 totals 14 residues. V shed 5 bases and J 7 bases; nucleotides not matched to a gene: 9. The germline V gene has CDR1 PRHDT and CDR2 FYEKMQ (reference sequence). The DNA for the CDR3 is TGTGCCAGCAGCCTGGACAGGGCCCCAGGGACCCAGTACTTC. Its protein is CASSLDRAPGTQYF.

This rearrangement joins TRBV29-1 to TRBJ1-4; no definite D call. The CDR3 covers 14 residues. Between the trimmed V and J ends, which lost 3 bases and 0 bases, there was a span of 8 bases. The germline V gene encodes CDR1 SQVTM and CDR2 ANQGSEA. CDR3 sequence: CSVERFATNEKLFF. The CDR3 DNA reads TGCAGCGTTGAGAGATTTGCAACTAATGAAAAACTGTTTTTT. Complete variable domain (other parts from reference TRBV29-1 and TRBJ1-4): SAVISQKPSRDICQRGTSLTIQCQVDSQVTMMFWYRQQPGQSLTLIATANQGSEATYESGFVIDKFPISRPNLTFSTLTVSNMSPEDSSIYLCSVERFATNEKLFFGSGTQLSVL.

This chain uses TRBV19 with TRBJ1-5; D may be TRBD1 (5 bases). Trimming left V 3 bases short and J 5 bases short, with 11 bases between. Germline V gives CDR1 LNHDA, CDR2 SQIVND (reference sequence). This CDR3 comprises 14 residues. Here the CDR3 reads CASSIQGSDQPQHF. DNA for the CDR3: TGTGCCAGTAGTATTCAGGGCTCGGATCAGCCCCAGCATTTT.

The V and J genes are TRBV9 and TRBJ2-7, with TRBD1 matching 11 bases. The CDR3 consists of 15 residues. Unmatched junction bases numbered 1, after V lost 0 bases and J lost 2 bases. CDR1 and CDR2 from the germline V gene are SGDLS and YYNGEE. The CDR3 reads CASSVEGQGAYEQYF. The CDR3 coding sequence is TGTGCCAGCAGCGTAGAGGGACAGGGGGCCTACGAGCAGTACTTC.

The chain couples TRBV19 to TRBJ2-1, with 13 bases lining up with TRBD2. The CDR3 has 17 amino acids. Germline CDR1 reads LNHDA; CDR2 reads SQIVND (reference sequence). The J segment lost 5 bases and the V segment lost 7 bases, leaving 11 bases of the junction unmatched. The CDR3: CASKRTSGRVDDNEQFF. The CDR3 DNA is TGTGCCAGTAAGCGGACTAGCGGGAGAGTCGATGACAATGAGCAGTTCTTC.

The chain uses TRBV28 and TRBJ2-5; 11 positions match TRBD1. V lost 4 bases and J lost 7; bases outside the gene matches: 5. Germline V CDR1 and CDR2: MDHEN, SYDVKM. The length of the CDR3 is 14 residues. DNA for the CDR3: TGTGCCAGCAGTTCGGGACAGGGGGGCATGACCCAGTACTTC. It specifies CASSSGQGGMTQYF.

In its sample, this clone was seen a few times. The CDR3 DNA is TGTGCCAGCAGCCGCGACGTAGTCGCAGGTTACGAGCAGTACTTC. Its protein product is CASSRDVVAGYEQYF. The V gene is TRBV7-8, the J gene TRBJ2-7; D is ambiguous. This CDR3 comprises 15 residues. The germline V gene has CDR1 SGHVS and CDR2 FQNEAQ. Trimming left V 5 bases short and J 4 bases short, with 18 bases between.

Only a few counts were recorded for this clone. CDR3 DNA sequence: TGTGCCTGGAGTGTACTTGGGCAGGGGGCCACTGAAGCTTTCTTT. Protein product: CAWSVLGQGATEAFF. This chain uses TRBV30 with TRBJ1-1; the match to TRBD1 covers 8 bases. Trimming at V came to 0 bases and at J to 4 bases, leaving 7 bases not matched to a gene. The CDR3 sequence is 15 residues long. Germline-derived CDR1 and CDR2 are GTSNPN and SVGIG (reference sequence).

V gene TRBV11-3 combines with J gene TRBJ1-1; D gene ambiguous. CDR3 length: 13 amino acids. V gave up 1 base and J gave up 1 base, with 4 bases separating them. The V gene's germline CDR1 is SGHNT and CDR2 YENEEA. CDR3 loop: CASSLGQNTEAFF. Written as DNA, the CDR3 is TGTGCCAGCAGCTTAGGGCAGAACACTGAAGCTTTCTTT.

This clone occurred once. The chain uses TRBV5-1 and TRBJ1-5; D ambiguous. CDR3 length: 16 residues. V shed 0 bases and J shed 2 bases, with 12 bases lying between them. Germline values: CDR1 SGHRS, CDR2 YFSETQ. CDR3: CASSLGAGPGNQPQHF. In DNA, the CDR3 is TGCGCCAGCAGCTTGGGGGCAGGCCCCGGCAATCAGCCCCAGCATTTT.

The chain is built from TRBV5-4 and TRBJ2-1, with TRBD1 matching 7 bases. This CDR3 comprises 16 residues. Germline lookup yields CDR1 SGHNT and CDR2 YYREEE (reference sequence). J gave up 0 bases and V 4 bases, and 7 bases lay outside the gene matches. The CDR3 sequence is CASSEGQLSSYNEQFF. The CDR3, as DNA: TGTGCCAGCAGCGAGGGACAGTTGAGCTCCTACAATGAGCAGTTCTTC. Variable domain in full (rest from reference TRBV5-4 and TRBJ2-1): ETGVTQSPTHLIKTRGQQVTLRCSSQSGHNTVSWYQQALGQGPQFIFQYYREEENGRGNFPPRFSGLQFPNYSSELNVNALELDDSALYLCASSEGQLSSYNEQFFGPGTRLTVL.

The chain links TRBV19 to TRBJ2-5; the match to TRBD1 covers 9 bases. Trimming cost V 4 bases and J 7 bases; bases outside gene matches: 10. The length of the CDR3 is 15 residues. Germline V lookup: CDR1 LNHDA, CDR2 SQIVND (reference sequence). CDR3 region: CASSTAGTGSGTQYF. In DNA form, the CDR3 reads TGTGCCAGTAGTACGGCCGGGACAGGGAGTGGGACCCAGTACTTC.

This chain joins TRBV3-1 (or the pseudogene TRBV3-2) and TRBJ1-2; 9 positions match TRBD1. The CDR3 is made up of 13 amino acids. CDR1 and CDR2 from the germline V gene are LGHDT and YNNKEL (reference sequence). With 4 bases clipped from V and 8 bases from J, the junction kept 5 bases outside the gene matches. CDR3 residues: CASSRGQGRGYTF. In DNA, the CDR3 is TGTGCCAGCAGCCGCGGACAGGGGAGAGGCTACACCTTC.

This chain links TRBV5-5 with TRBJ1-2; 7 bases are a match to TRBD1. Germline V CDR1 and CDR2: SGHKS, YYEKEE (reference sequence). The CDR3 is 17 residues long. Trimming cost V 4 bases and J 2 bases; bases outside gene matches: 14. CDR3 amino acids: CASSAEGWLTGNYGYTF. The CDR3 bases are TGTGCCAGCAGCGCCGAGGGCTGGTTGACAGGGAACTATGGCTACACCTTC.

V is TRBV12-3 or TRBV12-4 and J is TRBJ1-2; 7 bases are a match to TRBD1. This CDR3 comprises 13 residues. V lost 5 bases to trimming and J lost 4 bases; unmatched junction nucleotides: 4. CDR3 nucleotide sequence: TGTGCCAGCAGTCAGGGGGGAGGCTATGGCTACACCTTC. Encoded protein: CASSQGGGYGYTF.

The chain uses TRBV5-1 and TRBJ1-6; D might be TRBD1 (6 bases). The CDR3 contains 15 residues. V was cut by 1 base and J by 4 bases, with 9 bases left in between. The germline V gene encodes CDR1 SGHRS and CDR2 YFSETQ. CDR3 region: CASSLTGPYNSPLHF. In nucleotides, the CDR3 is TGCGCCAGCAGCTTGACAGGGCCATATAATTCACCCCTCCACTTT.

This clone was counted only a few times. The chain joins TRBV5-1 to TRBJ2-2, with 8 positions matching TRBD2. CDR3 size: 15 residues. CDR1 and CDR2 from the germline V gene are SGHRS and YFSETQ. V was clipped by 0 bases and J by 4 bases; unmatched bases: 2. This chain's CDR3 is CASSLVTSGTGELFF. The CDR3, as DNA: TGCGCCAGCAGCTTGGTAACTAGCGGCACCGGGGAGCTGTTTTTT.

Only one count was recorded for this clone. The chain joins TRBV6-5 to TRBJ2-5; 8 bases map to TRBD1. CDR1 is MNHEY, CDR2 SVGAGI, per germline. The CDR3 runs 14 residues. J was trimmed by 5 bases and V by 6 bases; bases with no gene match: 8. CDR3 coding DNA: TGTGCCAGCAGCCTCGGACAGGGCGTGGAGACCCAGTACTTC. Translation: CASSLGQGVETQYF.